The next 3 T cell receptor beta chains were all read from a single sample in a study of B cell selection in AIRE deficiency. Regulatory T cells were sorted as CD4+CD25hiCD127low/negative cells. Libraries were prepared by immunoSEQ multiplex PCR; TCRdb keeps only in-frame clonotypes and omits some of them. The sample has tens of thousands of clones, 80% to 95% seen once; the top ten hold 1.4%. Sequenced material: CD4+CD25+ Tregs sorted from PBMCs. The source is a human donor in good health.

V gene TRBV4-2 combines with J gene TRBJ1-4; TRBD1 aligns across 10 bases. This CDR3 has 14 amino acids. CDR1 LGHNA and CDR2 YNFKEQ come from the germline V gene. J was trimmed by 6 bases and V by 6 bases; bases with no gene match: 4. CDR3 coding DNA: TGTGCCAGCAGTTTGGGACAGGGGTATGAAAAACTGTTTTTT. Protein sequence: CASSLGQGYEKLFF.

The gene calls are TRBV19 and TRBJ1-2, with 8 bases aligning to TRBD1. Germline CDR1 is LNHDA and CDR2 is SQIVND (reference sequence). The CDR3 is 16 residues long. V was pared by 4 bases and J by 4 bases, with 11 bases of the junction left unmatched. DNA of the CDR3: TGTGCCAGTAGTACCTCCGGGACAGGAGTACCCTATGGCTACACCTTC. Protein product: CASSTSGTGVPYGYTF.

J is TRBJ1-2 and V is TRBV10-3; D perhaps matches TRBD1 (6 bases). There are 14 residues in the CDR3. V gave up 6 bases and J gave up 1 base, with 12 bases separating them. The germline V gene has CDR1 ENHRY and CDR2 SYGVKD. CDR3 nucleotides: TGTGCCATCAGGAACACAGGGCTTAACTATGGCTACACCTTC. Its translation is CAIRNTGLNYGYTF.